The 22 T cell receptor beta chains below come from one sample, sequenced in a study of cytomegalovirus exposure and HLA in healthy donors. Primers for the PCR totalled 60 Vbeta and 13 Jbeta. Some clones are missing from TCRdb's copy, which holds only in-frame ones; the method was immunoSEQ multiplex PCR. The data hold around 170,000 clones, with roughly three quarters observed a single time. Material: PBMCs. The origin of the receptors is a woman between 45 and 65 years old in good health and CMV-seropositive.

V gene TRBV5-4 combines with J gene TRBJ1-4; maybe TRBD1 (6 bases). CDR3 size: 14 residues. From germline, CDR1 is SGHNT and CDR2 YYREEE (reference sequence). Trimming pared 4 bases from V and 2 bases from J, leaving 9 bases between. The CDR3 sequence: CASSPDSTNEKLFF. CDR3 nucleotide sequence: TGTGCCAGCAGCCCGGACAGTACTAATGAAAAACTGTTTTTT. The full variable domain, completed using reference TRBV5-4 and TRBJ1-4, is ETGVTQSPTHLIKTRGQQVTLRCSSQSGHNTVSWYQQALGQGPQFIFQYYREEENGRGNFPPRFSGLQFPNYSSELNVNALELDDSALYLCASSPDSTNEKLFFGSGTQLSVL.

V usage is TRBV7-8 and J usage is TRBJ2-3; 10 bases line up with TRBD1. The CDR3 has 15 residues. The V and J ends lost 4 bases and 4 bases, in that order; junction bases with no gene match: 5. Germline loops: CDR1 SGHVS, CDR2 FQNEAQ. The CDR3 protein is CASSSTGGTADTQYF. Here the CDR3 DNA reads TGTGCCAGCAGCTCGACAGGGGGCACTGCAGATACGCAGTATTTT.

The chain carries TRBV2 and TRBJ2-3, with 8 bases fitting TRBD2. CDR1 and CDR2 (germline): SNHLY, FYNNEI. The CDR3 has 17 amino acids. Trimming at V came to 2 bases and at J to 0 bases, leaving 7 bases not matched to a gene. The DNA for the CDR3 is TGTGCCAGCAGTGAAAGCGGGGCTAGCGGGAGCACAGATACGCAGTATTTT. Translating it yields CASSESGASGSTDTQYF.

This clone was observed a handful of times. The rearrangement links TRBV6-1 to TRBJ1-6; TRBD1 might be the D (5 bases). This CDR3 comprises 16 residues. V lost 4 bases and J lost 4, with 14 bases in between. Germline loops: CDR1 MNHNS, CDR2 SASEGT. The CDR3 sequence: CASSAGREGYNSPLHF. In DNA, the CDR3 is TGTGCCAGCAGTGCAGGGAGGGAGGGATATAATTCACCCCTCCACTTT.

As regards this clone: The conserved phenylalanine or tryptophan normally closing the CDR3 is absent here, so this likely arose from a read error. Because the CDR3's place on the DNA is in doubt, the DNA is left out and the CDR3 is given as listed by TCRdb. The V gene is TRBV5-6, the J gene TRBJ1-1; the table names TRBD1, a call not compared with the DNA. Germline loops: CDR1 SGHDT, CDR2 YYEEEE. The CDR3 totals 12 residues, both ends included. This chain's CDR3 is CASSSGTTRARV.

This rearrangement joins TRBV7-8 to TRBJ1-5; 7 bases are a match to TRBD1. The CDR3 runs to 16 residues. Germline V CDR1 and CDR2: SGHVS, FQNEAQ. With V trimmed by 5 bases and J by 3 bases, 10 bases remained unmatched. The CDR3 nucleotides are TGTGCCAGCAGCCTAGACAGGGCAAGGGTCAATCAGCCCCAGCATTTT. Translated: CASSLDRARVNQPQHF.

The chain joins TRBV6-5 to TRBJ2-5, with 7 bases matching TRBD1. The V gene's germline CDR1 is MNHEY and CDR2 SVGAGI. Unmatched junction bases numbered 4, after V lost 1 base and J lost 2 bases. This CDR3 region has 15 residues. The CDR3 DNA follows: TGTGCCAGCAGTTACTGGGACAGCCTTCAAGAGACCCAGTACTTC. Translating it yields CASSYWDSLQETQYF.

CDR3 coding DNA: TGTGCCAGCAGACAGGGCACCTACGAGCAGTACTTC. Residues: CASRQGTYEQYF. This chain uses TRBV6-1 with TRBJ2-7; possible D gene TRBD1, 6 bases. The CDR3 is 12 residues long. Trimming cost V 6 bases and J 2 bases, with 8 bases left between them. Germline-derived CDR1 and CDR2 are MNHNS and SASEGT.

This clone was observed a handful of times. V and J are TRBV7-8 and TRBJ1-2; 7 nucleotides agree with TRBD1. The germline CDR1 and CDR2 sequences are SGHVS and FQNEAQ. V lost 5 bases to trimming and J lost 2 bases; unmatched junction nucleotides: 5. The CDR3 totals 14 residues. This CDR3 reads CASSPGQNNYGYTF. The CDR3 DNA reads TGTGCCAGCAGCCCGGGACAGAACAACTATGGCTACACCTTC.

The chain is built from TRBV18 and TRBJ2-5, with 8 bases that match TRBD2. There are 15 residues in the CDR3. J was trimmed by 5 bases and V by 0 bases; bases with no gene match: 5. Germline CDR1 reads KGHSH; CDR2 reads LQKENI. The CDR3 DNA follows: TGTGCCAGCTCACCACCGTCCGGCGGGAGGGAGACCCAGTACTTC. Its protein product is CASSPPSGGRETQYF. Based on the CDR3 plus reference TRBV18 and TRBJ2-5, the full variable domain is NAGVMQNPRHLVRRRGQEARLRCSPMKGHSHVYWYRQLPEEGLKFMVYLQKENIIDESGMPKERFSAEFPKEGPSILRIQQVVRGDSAAYFCASSPPSGGRETQYFGPGTRLLVL.

The chain has TRBV11-3 and TRBJ2-1; a weak D match, TRBD2 (7 bases). V shed 3 bases and J shed 1 base, with 10 bases lying between them. Germline-derived CDR1 and CDR2 are SGHNT and YENEEA. CDR3 length: 15 residues. The chain's CDR3 is CASSFGGPSYNEQFF. CDR3 DNA: TGTGCCAGCAGCTTCGGGGGGCCATCCTACAATGAGCAGTTCTTC.

The rearrangement links TRBV29-1 to TRBJ1-1; D might be TRBD1 (5 bases). There are 12 residues in the CDR3. Germline-derived CDR1 and CDR2 are SQVTM and ANQGSEA. The germline V and J ends were trimmed by 7 bases and 2 bases, with 11 bases remaining between them. As DNA, the CDR3 is TGCAGCGCCGGACAACTCAACACTGAAGCTTTCTTT. As protein: CSAGQLNTEAFF.

The J gene is TRBJ1-1, the V gene TRBV5-6, with 8 bases matching TRBD1. V lost 2 bases, J lost 5 bases, and 11 bases stayed unmatched. This CDR3 is built from 16 residues. Germline CDR1 is SGHDT and CDR2 is YYEEEE. The chain's CDR3 is CASSFSQGAGSTEAFF. CDR3 nucleotides: TGTGCCAGCAGCTTTTCTCAGGGGGCCGGGAGTACTGAAGCTTTCTTT.

The genes are TRBV18 and TRBJ1-2; 7 bases line up with TRBD1. Germline V gives CDR1 KGHSH, CDR2 LQKENI. V gave up 3 bases and J gave up 6 bases; unmatched junction bases: 4. The CDR3 contains 13 residues. The CDR3 loop reads CASSPSGTDGYTF. The CDR3 coding sequence is TGTGCCAGCTCACCCTCCGGGACAGATGGCTACACCTTC.

Here the CDR3 DNA reads TGTGCCACCCCTGAGACAATAAACTATGGCTACACCTTC. Translating it yields CATPETINYGYTF. This chain links TRBV6-1 with TRBJ1-2; D not certain. Trimming took off 10 bases at V and 2 bases at J, with 14 bases between the two ends. In germline, CDR1 is MNHNS, CDR2 SASEGT. CDR3 length: 13 amino acids.

The CDR3 coding sequence is TGTGCCAGCAAGTGGTCCCGCGGGACTGAAGCTTTCTTT. Its protein is CASKWSRGTEAFF. The chain links TRBV6-5 to TRBJ1-1, with D uncertain. Trimming took off 7 bases at V and 5 bases at J, with 14 bases between the two ends. This CDR3 has 13 amino acids. Germline CDR1 MNHEY, CDR2 SVGAGI.

The V call is TRBV9, the J call TRBJ2-5; 11 bases map to TRBD2. The germline V gene has CDR1 SGDLS and CDR2 YYNGEE. The CDR3 runs 16 residues. V lost 3 bases to trimming and J lost 5 bases; unmatched junction nucleotides: 9. CDR3 loop: CASSAFSGRAGETQYF. The CDR3 DNA is TGTGCCAGCAGCGCCTTTAGCGGGAGGGCCGGGGAGACCCAGTACTTC.

This rearrangement joins TRBV2 to TRBJ2-3; 11 nucleotides align to TRBD2. CDR3 length: 16 amino acids. The germline V gene encodes CDR1 SNHLY and CDR2 FYNNEI. V trimming: 6 bases; J trimming: 2 bases; junction bases outside the gene matches: 7. The CDR3 is CASSSGLAGNTDTQYF. CDR3 DNA sequence: TGTGCCAGCAGCAGTGGACTAGCGGGTAACACAGATACGCAGTATTTT.

V and J are TRBV5-1 and TRBJ1-4; no definite D call. Germline V CDR1 and CDR2: SGHRS, YFSETQ. The CDR3 extends over 16 amino acids. Trimming pared 0 bases from V and 5 bases from J, leaving 14 bases between. CDR3 DNA: TGCGCCAGCAGCTTGGGTAGCAGAGAAATCAATGAAAAACTGTTTTTT. Translation: CASSLGSREINEKLFF.

The V and J genes are TRBV19 and TRBJ1-1, with D perhaps TRBD1 (5 bases). From germline, CDR1 is LNHDA and CDR2 SQIVND (reference sequence). With 3 bases removed from V and 11 bases from J, the gap between germline ends came to 28 bases. The CDR3 is made up of 17 amino acids. The CDR3 bases are TGTGCCAGTAGTATTGGGGACGGGACTCAGCTTTCCCGTGGGGCTTTCTTT. Its translation is CASSIGDGTQLSRGAFF.

The chain is built from TRBV10-3 and TRBJ2-5, with TRBD1 identical over 12 bases. Losses at the gene ends were 6 bases for V and 11 bases for J; bases not matched to a gene: 13. The CDR3 length is 15 residues. Germline CDR1 is ENHRY and CDR2 is SYGVKD. Here the CDR3 DNA reads TGTGCCATCAGCTCCGGGACAGGGGGCGTTTTCAGGCAGTACTTC. This translates into CAISSGTGGVFRQYF.

As concerns this clone: Other DNA sequences from this sample encode an identical CDR3 as well. The chain joins TRBV4-3 to TRBJ2-5, with 7 bases that match TRBD1. With V trimmed by 1 base and J by 5 bases, 1 base remained unmatched. Germline V gives CDR1 LGHNA, CDR2 YSLEER. The CDR3 extends over 13 amino acids. In DNA, the CDR3 is TGCGCCAGCAGCCAAGCCAGGGGGGAGACCCAGTACTTC. Residues: CASSQARGETQYF.